This T cell receptor beta chain was obtained from a study of post-analysis software for immune sequencing data. The overall study: Both relapsing-remitting and secondary progressive multiple sclerosis featured among the disease courses, as did progressive-relapsing multiple sclerosis. Study-level results: Co-batched samples clustered tightly together by F measure.

Unique molecular identifiers tagged the TCR beta cDNA libraries. TCRdb independently ran MiXCR on the PCR reads; one entry per CDR3 protein. The data hold some 890,000 distinct CDR3 sequences, with roughly 50% observed a single time. This clonotype was observed a few times. What it binds is not known. What was sequenced was blood. This TCR was sampled from a girl aged 10-17 years with multiple sclerosis.

CDR3 sequence: CASRISGGGKQYF. The CDR3 bases are TGTGCCAGCAGGATCAGTGGGGGGGGCAAGCAGTACTTC. V usage is TRBV12-3 or TRBV12-4 and J usage is TRBJ2-7, with D possibly being TRBD2 (7 bases). The CDR3 has 13 residues. V shed 6 bases and J shed 8 bases, with 17 bases lying between them.